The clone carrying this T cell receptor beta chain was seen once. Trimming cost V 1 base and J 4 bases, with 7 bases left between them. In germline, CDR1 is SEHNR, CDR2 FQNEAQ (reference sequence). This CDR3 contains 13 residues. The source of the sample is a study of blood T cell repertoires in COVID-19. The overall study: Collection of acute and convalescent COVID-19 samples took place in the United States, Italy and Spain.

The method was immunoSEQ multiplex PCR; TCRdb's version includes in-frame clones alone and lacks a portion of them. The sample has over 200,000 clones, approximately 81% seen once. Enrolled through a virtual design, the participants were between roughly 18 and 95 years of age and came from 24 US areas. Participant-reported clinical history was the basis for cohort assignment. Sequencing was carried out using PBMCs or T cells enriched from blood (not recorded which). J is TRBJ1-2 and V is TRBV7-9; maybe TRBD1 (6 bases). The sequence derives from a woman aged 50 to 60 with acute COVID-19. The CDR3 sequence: CASSLDRAYGYTF. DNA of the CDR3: TGTGCCAGCAGCTTAGACAGGGCCTATGGCTACACCTTC.